The 22 T cell receptor beta chains below were found in one sample sequenced in a study of T-cell memory formation after mild COVID-19. TCRdb processed the 5' RACE reads anew with MiXCR; each CDR3 protein has one entry. Of more than 300,000 distinct CDR3 sequences listed, roughly an eighth are singletons. Sequencing was carried out using PBMCs or a T cell subset sorted from them (not recorded which). The receptors stem from a man aged 18 to 29 who had mild COVID-19 (a few samples of this study predate the infection). Cell type and time point are not known.

This clonotype occurred a few times. The J gene is TRBJ2-7, the V gene TRBV7-6; possible D gene TRBD1, 5 bases. CDR1 SGHVS and CDR2 FNYEAQ come from the germline V gene. V lost 0 bases and J lost 6, with 6 bases in between. CDR3 size: 12 residues. This CDR3 reads CASSLAGVEQYF. CDR3 sequence (DNA): TGTGCCAGCAGCTTAGCAGGGGTCGAGCAGTACTTC.

There are a few counts of this clonotype. The chain links TRBV12-3 or TRBV12-4 to TRBJ1-1; D is uncertain. Trimming removed 5 bases at V and 6 bases at J, with 13 bases between. The CDR3 extends over 13 amino acids. The CDR3 DNA sequence: TGTGCCAGCAGTGGACCGGGGAAGGCTGAAGCTTTCTTT. Protein: CASSGPGKAEAFF.

The CDR3 is CASSLAEDPYEQYF. Written as DNA, the CDR3 is TGTGCCAGCAGCTTAGCGGAGGACCCCTACGAGCAGTACTTC. J is TRBJ2-7 and V is TRBV7-6; maybe TRBD2 (5 bases). V shed 0 bases and J shed 2 bases, with 8 bases lying between them. The CDR3 runs to 14 residues. Germline V CDR1 and CDR2: SGHVS, FNYEAQ.

This chain joins TRBV6-2 or TRBV6-3 and TRBJ1-1, with D possibly matching TRBD1 (6 bases). The CDR3 loop spans 15 amino acids. Between the trimmed V and J ends, which lost 1 base and 1 base, there was a span of 10 bases. Germline CDR1 is MNHEY and CDR2 is SVGEGT. This chain's CDR3 is CASSYYRVENTEAFF. CDR3 nucleotides: TGTGCCAGCAGTTACTACAGGGTTGAGAACACTGAAGCTTTCTTT.

This chain uses TRBV5-1 with TRBJ2-5, with 7 bases that match TRBD1. Looked up from germline, CDR1 is SGHRS and CDR2 is YFSETQ. V dropped 7 bases and J dropped 3; count of bases not matched to a gene: 12. The CDR3 covers 15 residues. CDR3 nucleotides: TGCGCCAGCTTCCTACCGACAGGGCGAGAAGAGACCCAGTACTTC. Its protein product is CASFLPTGREETQYF.

The CDR3 nucleotides are TGTGCCATCAGCAGGGGGCAAAACACTGAAGCTTTCTTT. Translated, it gives CAISRGQNTEAFF. The chain joins TRBV10-3 to TRBJ1-1; 8 bases fit TRBD1. V gave up 6 bases and J gave up 2 bases; unmatched junction bases: 2. The V gene's germline CDR1 is ENHRY and CDR2 SYGVKD. The CDR3 length is 13 residues.

In its sample, this clonotype was seen a few times. V gene TRBV29-1 combines with J gene TRBJ2-1, with 8 bases identical to TRBD1. The V gene's germline CDR1 is SQVTM and CDR2 ANQGSEA. J was trimmed by 9 bases and V by 7 bases; bases with no gene match: 11. The CDR3 covers 13 residues. The CDR3 is CSAPITGGGEQFF. For the CDR3, the DNA is TGCAGCGCTCCTATCACAGGGGGTGGTGAGCAGTTCTTC.

This clonotype was counted only a few times. Here the CDR3 DNA reads TGTGCTAGTGGTTCCGGACAGGGGGCGCGCTACGAGCAGTACTTC. Residues: CASGSGQGARYEQYF. The V call is TRBV12-5, the J call TRBJ2-7, with 11 bases matching TRBD1. In germline, CDR1 is LGHNT, CDR2 FRNRAP. The CDR3 is 15 amino acids. J lost 3 bases, V lost 4 bases, and 5 bases had no gene match. Full variable domain (rest looked up from reference TRBV12-5 and TRBJ2-7): DARVTQTPRHKVTEMGQEVTMRCQPILGHNTVFWYRQTMMQGLELLAYFRNRAPLDDSGMPKDRFSAEMPDATLATLKIQPSEPRDSAVYFCASGSGQGARYEQYFGPGTRLTVT.

This clonotype showed up just a few times. The chain carries TRBV2 and TRBJ2-3; D is unclear. Germline V lookup: CDR1 SNHLY, CDR2 FYNNEI. V was cut by 4 bases and J by 3 bases, with 5 bases left in between. The CDR3 consists of 12 residues. The CDR3 DNA reads as TGTGCCAGCAGTGGTTGGACAGATACGCAGTATTTT. It yields the protein CASSGWTDTQYF.

The genes are TRBV9 and TRBJ2-1; D unresolved. Germline lookup yields CDR1 SGDLS and CDR2 YYNGEE. V was shortened by 4 bases and J by 6 bases, with 11 bases between the two germline ends. The CDR3 is made up of 13 amino acids. The CDR3 loop reads CASSPPLGNEQFF. The CDR3 DNA sequence: TGTGCCAGCAGCCCTCCCCTAGGCAATGAGCAGTTCTTC.

The V call is TRBV12-3 or TRBV12-4, the J call TRBJ2-2; 7 bases fit TRBD1. The CDR3 runs 15 residues. The junction had 5 bases not matched to a gene; V was cut back by 7 bases and J by 0 bases. For the CDR3, the DNA is TGTGCCAGCAACCCGACAGGGCCGAACACCGGGGAGCTGTTTTTT. Translation: CASNPTGPNTGELFF.

The chain uses TRBV30 and TRBJ2-1; D remains unclear. V lost 0 bases, J lost 3 bases, and 15 bases lay in between. The CDR3 extends over 16 amino acids. CDR1 is GTSNPN and CDR2 is SVGIG in the germline V gene (reference sequence). The CDR3 spells CAWSVWILVNYNEQFF. The DNA for the CDR3 is TGTGCCTGGAGTGTATGGATCCTGGTGAACTACAATGAGCAGTTCTTC.

This clonotype was seen a handful of times. The chain recombines TRBV7-2 with TRBJ2-7; TRBD2 matches at 8 bases. Looked up from germline, CDR1 is SGHTA and CDR2 is FQGNSA. The CDR3 totals 16 residues. V lost 1 base to trimming and J lost 0 bases; unmatched junction nucleotides: 5. CDR3 nucleotides: TGTGCCAGCAGCTTAGACTCGGGGGGGAGCTCCTACGAGCAGTACTTC. It codes for CASSLDSGGSSYEQYF.

This clonotype appeared many times. The J gene is TRBJ2-2, the V gene TRBV12-3 or TRBV12-4; the D gene is possibly TRBD2 (6 bases). V was shortened by 3 bases and J by 1 base, with 24 bases between the two germline ends. The CDR3 has 20 amino acids. The CDR3 protein is CASSFRGVYFPRVNTGELFF. The CDR3 DNA is TGTGCCAGCAGTTTCCGCGGGGTATACTTCCCAAGGGTGAACACCGGGGAGCTGTTTTTT.

At least ten counts were recorded for this clonotype. The rearrangement links TRBV10-3 to TRBJ1-5; D uncertain. V was pared by 2 bases and J by 5 bases, with 7 bases between. This CDR3 contains 13 residues. Germline V gene data show CDR1 as ENHRY and CDR2 as SYGVKD. CDR3 amino acids: CAISEQRDQPQHF. The CDR3, as DNA: TGTGCCATCAGTGAGCAAAGAGATCAGCCCCAGCATTTT.

This chain connects TRBV7-9 to TRBJ2-2; TRBD1 matches at 7 bases. V lost 4 bases to trimming and J lost 1 base; unmatched junction nucleotides: 6. Germline assignment: CDR1 SEHNR and CDR2 FQNEAQ (reference sequence). The CDR3 sequence is 16 residues long. In DNA, the CDR3 is TGTGCCAGCAGCTCAACCGGACAGGAGAACACCGGGGAGCTGTTTTTT. It encodes CASSSTGQENTGELFF.

This clonotype was picked up a small number of times. This sequence joins TRBV5-1 and TRBJ2-1, with 12 nucleotides matching TRBD2. CDR1 is SGHRS, CDR2 YFSETQ, per germline. The CDR3 consists of 15 residues. V trimming: 3 bases; J trimming: 8 bases; junction bases outside the gene matches: 6. The CDR3 DNA reads as TGCGCCAGCAGCTACGGACTAGCGGGGTTAGATGAGCAGTTCTTC. Protein: CASSYGLAGLDEQFF.

This clonotype has only a few counts. This chain connects TRBV4-3 to TRBJ1-5; the D gene is possibly TRBD1 (6 bases). The CDR3 covers 14 residues. Trimming removed 2 bases from V and 7 bases from J, with 12 bases in between. Germline-derived CDR1 and CDR2 are LGHNA and YSLEER. CDR3 sequence reads: CASSQNRVYQPQHF. The CDR3 DNA sequence: TGCGCCAGCAGCCAAAACAGGGTTTACCAGCCCCAGCATTTT.

This clonotype appeared a few times. V usage is TRBV2 and J usage is TRBJ2-1; tentatively, D is TRBD1 (6 bases). V was cut by 10 bases and J by 0 bases, with 16 bases left in between. Germline CDR1 SNHLY, CDR2 FYNNEI. The CDR3 runs to 15 residues. CDR3 in amino acids: CAIQTGISSYNEQFF. Here the CDR3 DNA reads TGTGCCATCCAGACAGGAATAAGCTCCTACAATGAGCAGTTCTTC.

This clonotype was observed many times. CDR3: CASSVMVAGYNEQFF. The CDR3 DNA reads TGCGCCAGCAGCGTGATGGTAGCGGGATACAATGAGCAGTTCTTC. The J gene is TRBJ2-1, the V gene TRBV5-1, with TRBD2 matching 8 bases. The V segment lost 4 bases and the J segment 4 bases; nucleotides outside the gene matches: 7. Germline V lookup: CDR1 SGHRS, CDR2 YFSETQ. This CDR3 is built from 15 residues.

This clonotype has ten or more counts. V usage is TRBV4-2 and J usage is TRBJ2-5; D unclear. Germline values: CDR1 LGHNA, CDR2 YNFKEQ. The germline V and J ends were trimmed by 3 bases and 2 bases, with 10 bases remaining between them. This CDR3 has 14 amino acids. The CDR3 loop is CASSQNLGQETQYF. DNA of the CDR3: TGTGCCAGCAGCCAGAATCTTGGGCAAGAGACCCAGTACTTC.

A few counts support this clonotype. The chain joins TRBV19 to TRBJ2-5; possibly TRBD2 for D (6 bases). This CDR3 is 16 amino acids long. Trimming took 7 bases from V and 5 from J, leaving 23 bases between them. Germline V lookup: CDR1 LNHDA, CDR2 SQIVND (reference sequence). Here the CDR3 DNA reads TGTGCCAGTATGGCGGGGACGGGACTTCCTCCCGAGACCCAGTACTTC. The encoded protein is CASMAGTGLPPETQYF.